This TCR beta chain derives from a study of blood T cell repertoires in COVID-19. The wider study: Samples came from the United States, Italy and Spain, spanning acute and convalescent COVID-19.

Germline V gives CDR1 LNHDA, CDR2 SQIVND (reference sequence). CDR3 size: 14 residues. Trimming took 3 bases from V and 3 from J; bases not matched to a gene: 4. Enrollees, about 18 to 95 years old, lived in approximately 25 US areas. Either two negative PCRs, clearance, or symptom resolution qualified Cohort 3 donors as recovered. Clones were read by immunoSEQ multiplex PCR, and TCRdb kept only the in-frame ones, dropping some. The table records roughly 290,000 clones, 80% to 90% of them present only once. The V and J genes are TRBV19 and TRBJ2-7; 8 nucleotides agree with TRBD1. The receptor comes from a woman under 40 who had recovered from COVID-19. Material for sequencing was PBMCs or T cells enriched from blood (not recorded which). CDR3 region: CASSIGTGRYEQYF. CDR3 nucleotide sequence: TGTGCCAGTAGTATTGGGACAGGCCGCTACGAGCAGTACTTC.